This TCR beta chain was found in a study of blood T cell repertoires in COVID-19. Background on the study: Some COVID-19 samples were acute and others convalescent; all came from the United States, Italy and Spain. The cDNA or gDNA used as material had been derived from T cells, B-cell-depleted T cells, or PBMCs.

Between the trimmed V and J ends, which lost 7 bases and 1 base, there was a span of 10 bases. Germline values: CDR1 SNHLY, CDR2 FYNNEI. The CDR3 spans 13 residues. Methods used by the authors: Estimates of nucleated cell counts were drawn from the amplification of reference gene primers. Data came from immunoSEQ multiplex PCR; TCRdb stores just in-frame clones and leaves some out. V, J and clone size were drawn from that table, and D and trimming were deduced from the DNA. The repertoire consists of around 140,000 clones, with approximately 89% occurring once and the leading ten covering 1.5% to 2%.

Sequencing was performed on peripheral blood. The sequence was obtained from a human donor in a cohort sampled during active COVID-19. V is TRBV2 and J is TRBJ1-2, with D possibly matching TRBD1 (6 bases). The CDR3 spells CASIGTINYGYTF. For the CDR3, the DNA is TGTGCCAGCATAGGGACAATTAACTATGGCTACACCTTC.